This TCR beta chain appears in the sequencing data of a study of PD-L1 blockade in urothelial cancer (dated by TCRdb to the late 2010s). Study-wide context: Therapy was started in the mid-2010s for all patients, and atezolizumab 1,200 mg was administered intravenously every 3 weeks. About 90% of the 29 patients were identified as males with urothelial cancer of bladder origin, and a prior smoking history was reported by 18 of 29 patients. Patients had an ECOG performance status of 0 or 1 and had received between 0 and 3 prior chemotherapy regimens. Blood samples were analyzed at 3 weeks after treatment start (second dose) and at 6 weeks after treatment start. Blood samples gave a median of around 140,000 T cells and 83,000 or so unique TCRs, with a median clonality of approximately 0.08. An exploratory multi-omic analysis was conducted of the somatic, immune and clinical correlates of response to PD-L1 blockade with atezolizumab in urothelial cancer. Pretreatment tumor samples, along with matched peripheral blood collected serially before and after atezolizumab treatment, underwent TCR sequencing. Progression-free survival longer than 6 months counted as durable clinical benefit, and TCR features were additionally tested against both progression-free and overall survival. In the same patients, pretreatment tumors underwent whole exome sequencing and RNA sequencing in addition to TCR sequencing. Roughly 9 patients reached durable clinical benefit, while 20 patients did not. Pretreatment blood TCR-seq was available for about 27 patients, at least one posttreatment blood collection was obtained for 25 or so patients, and tumor TCR-seq was available for 25 or so patients.

Read against the paper, the sample's time point label means: pretreatment peripheral blood. The cohort included 29 patients with locally advanced or metastatic urothelial carcinoma who were treated at Memorial Sloan Kettering on a trial protocol. Peripheral blood mononuclear cells were collected from each patient pretreatment and during treatment, giving between 1 and 8 total time points per patient. The Qiagen DNeasy Blood extraction kit was used to purify genomic DNA from total PBMCs and tumor samples. PBMCs were collected pretreatment and during treatment and were isolated and stored as previously described. With regard to this clone: It lacks a known antigen. No much larger clone exists at a distance of one base, and base qualities are not known.

Synthetic TCR analog templates were spiked into each PCR to estimate absolute template abundance from read counts. TCRbeta CDR3 regions were amplified from genomic DNA with bias-controlled V and J gene primers using the immunoSEQ assay. Sequencing of rearranged TCRbeta segments was done at approximately 20X coverage. On the authors' methods: Clustering was used to correct sequencing errors, and CDR3s were annotated against IMGT to assign V, D and J genes. Out-of-frame and stop-codon sequences were excluded, and only productive TCRbeta rearrangements were used in downstream analyses. Clonality was calculated as one minus the Shannon entropy normalized by the log of the number of unique productive sequences. Fisher's exact test with Benjamini-Hochberg correction, using a cutoff of adjusted p below 0.01, was how clones that differed between time points or between blood and tumor were identified. TCRdb took over this immuneACCESS table, retaining in-frame rearrangements with V and J assigned. Such tables are incomplete; in checked studies, under half of the missing clones stem from an unresolved V gene, and the remainder is unexplained. The DNA gave D and trimming, while V, J and clone size come from that table. In this sample the table shows around 100,000 clones, about nine tenths of which occur a single time. 1.5% to 2% of the sample goes to the ten largest clones.

Relative to germline, V is 4 bases shorter and J is 1 base shorter, with 7 bases between their ends. The CDR1 and CDR2 encoded by the germline V gene (reference sequence) are WNHNN and SYGVQD. Inclusive of the bounding cysteine and phenylalanine, the CDR3 is 13 residues long. Just CDR3 DNA is preserved here, 39 bases in frame from base 1. Results the study describes overall, beyond this receptor: Because the sample size was small (n ≈ 27) and many exploratory analyses were performed, the results are intended to be hypothesis-generating. Improved progression-free and overall survival was associated with having pretreatment peripheral blood TCR clonality below the median. Greater expansion of tumor-associated TCR clones in peripheral blood 3 weeks after the start of treatment was observed in patients with durable benefit (n ≈ 20, p = 0.022).

This TCR derives from a man between 60 and 75 years old with urothelial cancer. The material sequenced was PBMCs, taken around atezolizumab (anti-PD-L1) treatment. This sequence uses TRBV10-1 and TRBJ1-1; no D gene is confidently identified. In nucleotide form, the sequence is TGCGCCAGCAGTGTCGAGGCGAACACTGAAGCTTTCTTT. It translates as CASSVEANTEAFF.